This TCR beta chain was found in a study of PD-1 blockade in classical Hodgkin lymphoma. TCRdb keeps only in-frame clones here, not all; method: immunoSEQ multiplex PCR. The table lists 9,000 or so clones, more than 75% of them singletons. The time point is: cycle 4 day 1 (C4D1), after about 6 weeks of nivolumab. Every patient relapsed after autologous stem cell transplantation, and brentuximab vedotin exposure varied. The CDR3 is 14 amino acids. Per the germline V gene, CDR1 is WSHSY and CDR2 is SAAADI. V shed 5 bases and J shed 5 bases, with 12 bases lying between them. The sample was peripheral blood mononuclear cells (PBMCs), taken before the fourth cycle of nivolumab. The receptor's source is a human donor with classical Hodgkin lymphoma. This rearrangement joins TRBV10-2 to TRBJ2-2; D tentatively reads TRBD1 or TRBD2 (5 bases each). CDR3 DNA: TGCGCCAGCAGTCATCCGGGACCTACCGGGGAGCTGTTTTTT. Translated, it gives CASSHPGPTGELFF.